Listed here are 22 T cell receptor beta chains from one sample, sequenced in a study of blood T cell repertoires in COVID-19. Sequencing used immunoSEQ multiplex PCR; TCRdb keeps in-frame clones, though not all of them. The top ten hold about 1.2% of the sample, which has roughly 250,000 clones, 90% to 95% seen once. Sequencing was carried out using PBMCs or T cells enriched from blood (not recorded which). Receptor source: a human donor in a cohort exposed to, infected with or recovered from COVID-19 (not recorded which). The donor label of this sample is uncertain.

J is TRBJ2-5 and V is TRBV4-1; 10 bases fit TRBD2. This CDR3 has 20 amino acids. Germline V gene lookup returns CDR1 MGHRA and CDR2 YSYEKL. V was pared by 1 base and J by 4 bases, with 18 bases of the junction left unmatched. This chain's CDR3 is CASSQGVVGSGGAYLETQYF. The CDR3 DNA is TGCGCCAGCAGCCAAGGGGTTGTGGGCAGCGGGGGGGCTTATCTAGAGACCCAGTACTTC.

This chain uses TRBV18 with TRBJ2-3; 10 bases agree with TRBD2. The CDR3 length is 17 residues. Looked up from germline, CDR1 is KGHSH and CDR2 is LQKENI. J gave up 2 bases and V 1 base, and 6 bases lay outside the gene matches. CDR3 sequence (DNA): TGTGCCAGCTCACCACGGGTTAGCGGGGGGCCCACAGATACGCAGTATTTT. Protein: CASSPRVSGGPTDTQYF.

This rearrangement joins TRBV10-3 to TRBJ1-5; D gene uncertain. There are 12 residues in the CDR3. The V end lost 3 bases, the J end lost 5 bases, and 5 bases lay between the germline ends. The germline V gene encodes CDR1 ENHRY and CDR2 SYGVKD. The CDR3 nucleotides are TGTGCCATCAGTGACGGGGATCAGCCCCAGCATTTT. It codes for CAISDGDQPQHF.

The V call is TRBV5-5, the J call TRBJ1-4, with TRBD1 identical over 7 bases. Trimming cost V 6 bases and J 2 bases; bases outside gene matches: 22. Germline V gene sequence: CDR1 SGHKS, CDR2 YYEKEE (reference sequence). The CDR3 runs to 20 residues. CDR3: CASTATGQRFPFTTNEKLFF. CDR3 bases: TGTGCCAGCACCGCGACGGGACAGCGCTTCCCTTTTACTACTAATGAAAAACTGTTTTTT.

The V gene is TRBV12-5, the J gene TRBJ2-7; no clear D. Germline CDR1 and CDR2: LGHNT and FRNRAP. This CDR3 contains 13 residues. Between the trimmed V and J ends, which lost 0 bases and 7 bases, there was a span of 10 bases. For the CDR3, the DNA is TGTGCTAGTGGTTTGGTATCAACTTGGGAGCAGTACTTC. Its translation is CASGLVSTWEQYF.

The chain links TRBV9 to TRBJ2-7, with D maybe TRBD1 (5 bases). CDR3 length equals 14 residues. Germline CDR1 SGDLS, CDR2 YYNGEE. Deletions cut 4 bases from V and 1 base from J, with 12 bases between. The CDR3 nucleotides read TGTGCCAGCAGCCCCGCCAGGGCGTCCTACGAGCAGTACTTC. This encodes CASSPARASYEQYF.

The rearrangement uses TRBV3-1 (or the pseudogene TRBV3-2) and TRBJ2-1; 9 bases are a match to TRBD2. The V segment lost 5 bases and the J segment 7 bases; nucleotides outside the gene matches: 9. The CDR3 contains 15 residues. CDR1 LGHDT and CDR2 YNNKEL come from the germline V gene (reference sequence). CDR3 amino acids: CASSSSSGVMNEQFF. The CDR3 DNA is TGTGCCAGCAGCTCCTCTAGCGGGGTCATGAATGAGCAGTTCTTC.

V gene TRBV10-3 combines with J gene TRBJ2-7; TRBD2 aligns across 8 bases. There are 15 residues in the CDR3. V lost 4 bases, J lost 2 bases, and 7 bases stayed unmatched. Per the germline V gene, CDR1 is ENHRY and CDR2 is SYGVKD. The CDR3 DNA sequence: TGTGCCATCAGTGGTCCGGGGGGGCCCACCTACGAGCAGTACTTC. This translates into CAISGPGGPTYEQYF.

This chain connects TRBV14 to TRBJ1-1; D unresolved. The CDR3 has 13 amino acids. From germline, CDR1 is SGHDN and CDR2 FVKESK. Trimming took off 6 bases at V and 1 base at J, with 9 bases between the two ends. CDR3 loop: CASREQPNTEAFF. The CDR3 bases are TGTGCCAGCAGGGAACAGCCGAACACTGAAGCTTTCTTT.

The chain recombines TRBV9 with TRBJ2-3, with TRBD1 as a possible D gene (6 bases). In germline, CDR1 is SGDLS, CDR2 YYNGEE. V lost 2 bases and J lost 4, with 11 bases in between. This CDR3 contains 14 residues. As DNA, the CDR3 is TGTGCCAGCAGCGTCCAGGGGACCTCAGATACGCAGTATTTT. Translation: CASSVQGTSDTQYF.

V gene TRBV11-1 combines with J gene TRBJ2-2, with 10 bases aligning to TRBD1. Losses at the gene ends were 6 bases for V and 3 bases for J; bases not matched to a gene: 4. CDR3 length: 15 residues. The germline CDR1 and CDR2 sequences are SGHAT and FQDESV (reference sequence). The CDR3 sequence is CASRSTGGHTGELFF. DNA for the CDR3: TGTGCCAGCAGATCGACAGGGGGCCACACCGGGGAGCTGTTTTTT. Full variable domain (remainder filled in from reference TRBV11-1 and TRBJ2-2): EAEVAQSPRYKITEKSQAVAFWCDPISGHATLYWYRQILGQGPELLVQFQDESVVDDSQLPKDRFSAERLKGVDSTLKIQPAELGDSAMYLCASRSTGGHTGELFFGEGSRLTVL.

The chain combines TRBV24-1 with TRBJ1-1; 7 positions match TRBD1. This CDR3 is built from 13 residues. V lost 6 bases and J lost 9; bases outside the gene matches: 9. Germline V gene lookup returns CDR1 KGHDR and CDR2 SFDVKD. The DNA for the CDR3 is TGTGCCACCAGTCACACTGGACAGGCCCAAGCTTTCTTT. Its protein is CATSHTGQAQAFF.

The V and J genes are TRBV10-3 and TRBJ1-2, with D maybe TRBD1 (5 bases). CDR1 ENHRY and CDR2 SYGVKD come from the germline V gene. V gave up 3 bases and J gave up 4 bases, with 12 bases separating them. There are 14 residues in the CDR3. The CDR3 nucleotides are TGTGCCATCAGTGAAGCGGGACCTACCTATGGCTACACCTTC. Amino acids: CAISEAGPTYGYTF.

This rearrangement joins TRBV7-6 to TRBJ2-1, with 12 bases lining up with TRBD2. Germline lookup yields CDR1 SGHVS and CDR2 FNYEAQ. CDR3 length: 19 amino acids. V lost 2 bases to trimming and J lost 0 bases; unmatched junction nucleotides: 8. Written as DNA, the CDR3 is TGTGCCAGCAGCTTACAGCGTCTAGCGGGGGGGAGCTCCTACAATGAGCAGTTCTTC. Protein product: CASSLQRLAGGSSYNEQFF.

The CDR3 spells CASSLGAGPAQHF. The CDR3 nucleotides are TGTGCCAGCAGTTTAGGGGCAGGTCCGGCCCAGCATTTT. The chain carries TRBV27 and TRBJ1-5, with D possibly matching TRBD1 (5 bases). This CDR3 spans 13 amino acids. Trimming took 2 bases from V and 11 from J, leaving 13 bases between them. Germline-derived CDR1 and CDR2 are MNHEY and SMNVEV (reference sequence).

The rearrangement joins TRBV12-3 or TRBV12-4 to TRBJ1-1; D is unresolved. V was pared by 4 bases and J by 3 bases, with 6 bases between. The CDR3 is 12 amino acids. CDR3 amino acids: CASSSGDTEAFF. CDR3 coding DNA: TGTGCCAGCAGTTCCGGGGACACTGAAGCTTTCTTT.

The rearrangement joins TRBV6-1 to TRBJ1-6; TRBD1 agrees at 7 bases. This CDR3 is built from 15 residues. Looked up from germline, CDR1 is MNHNS and CDR2 is SASEGT. With 1 base clipped from V and 6 bases from J, the junction kept 3 bases outside the gene matches. The CDR3, as DNA: TGTGCCAGCAGTGAAGAGACAGGGCCTAATTCACCCCTCCACTTT. Protein: CASSEETGPNSPLHF.

V and J are TRBV19 and TRBJ1-4; D is possibly TRBD1 (5 bases). V lost 2 bases and J lost 0, with 10 bases in between. This CDR3 region has 16 residues. Germline CDR1 is LNHDA and CDR2 is SQIVND (reference sequence). The CDR3 DNA sequence: TGTGCCAGTAGTATAAACCAGGGCGCAACTAATGAAAAACTGTTTTTT. It codes for CASSINQGATNEKLFF.

This sequence joins TRBV19 and TRBJ1-2; 11 nucleotides align to TRBD1. With V trimmed by 8 bases and J by 5 bases, 7 bases remained unmatched. CDR3 size: 14 residues. Germline lookup yields CDR1 LNHDA and CDR2 SQIVND (reference sequence). CDR3 in amino acids: CASGQGAIWYGYTF. CDR3 nucleotide sequence: TGTGCCAGTGGACAGGGGGCGATTTGGTATGGCTACACCTTC.

J is TRBJ1-2 and V is TRBV3-1 (or the pseudogene TRBV3-2), with a possible D match to TRBD1 (6 bases). CDR1 is LGHDT and CDR2 is YNNKEL in the germline V gene (reference sequence). CDR3 length: 15 residues. The V end was cut by 0 bases, the J end by 6 bases, with 14 bases between. The CDR3 bases are TGTGCCAGCAGCCAAGATCGTGGCAGGGGCCATGGCTACACCTTC. Translation: CASSQDRGRGHGYTF.

The gene calls are TRBV5-8 and TRBJ1-6, with D maybe TRBD1 (5 bases). This CDR3 has 14 residues. Germline V lookup: CDR1 SGHTS, CDR2 YDEGEE. V shed 2 bases and J shed 9 bases, with 12 bases lying between them. CDR3 in DNA: TGTGCCAGCAGCTTAGGACGGGGGGGTTCACCCCTCCACTTT. Residues: CASSLGRGGSPLHF.

This rearrangement joins TRBV7-2 to TRBJ2-3; possibly TRBD1 for D (6 bases). CDR3 length equals 18 residues. The V end lost 0 bases, the J end lost 2 bases, and 18 bases lay between the germline ends. Germline lookup yields CDR1 SGHTA and CDR2 FQGNSA. The CDR3 is CASSLARSRGGTTDTQYF. CDR3 nucleotides: TGTGCCAGCAGCTTAGCGCGGAGCAGAGGGGGAACCACAGATACGCAGTATTTT.